This T cell receptor (beta chain) stems from a study of sequential checkpoint blockade in melanoma. Study information: Each arm's sequence ended with maintenance nivolumab.

Per the germline V gene, CDR1 is SGHTA and CDR2 is FQGTGA. This CDR3 has 19 residues. J gave up 6 bases and V 6 bases, and 22 bases lay outside the gene matches. Treatment: randomized to nivolumab then ipilimumab (arm A) or the reverse (arm B). DNA-damaging chemotherapy had not been given to any patient beforehand. From thawed PBMCs, live CD3+CD8+ cells negative for CD19 and CD56 were sorted. The data were produced by immunoSEQ multiplex PCR, yet TCRdb's version contains in-frame clones alone and is incomplete. Of under 40,000 clones listed, 88% are singletons. This sample comprised CD8+ T cells sorted from blood (inferred from file names), obtained from a patient given nivolumab and ipilimumab in sequence. This TCR came from a human donor with melanoma. V gene TRBV7-3 combines with J gene TRBJ2-3; 9 bases match TRBD1. The CDR3 coding sequence is TGTGCCAGCAGTCCCACAGGGGGCGAGGGGGTTATTATCAGCGATACGCAGTATTTT. This gives the protein CASSPTGGEGVIISDTQYF.